This note documents a single T cell receptor beta chain sequence. This clone's antigen is unknown. Nothing much larger sits one base from this clone, and base qualities are not available. Preparation of the library involved PCR. Sequencing was performed on an Illumina HiSeq 2500. To normalize quantification of the TCRbeta repertoire, the TCR libraries were built with molecular barcoding that relied on unique molecular identifiers. Through fastp at Q25 and MiXCR, TCRdb rebuilt clones from the public reads, retaining in-frame beta chains. Under each unique CDR3 protein, matching rows form one entry showing the most common genes and DNA. A total of about 200,000 distinct CDR3 sequences appear in this sample, approximately 6.9% of them only once. 5.5% of the sample goes to the ten largest clones. The record originates from a study of T-cell reconstitution after alpha-beta-depleted transplantation in children listed by TCRdb under 2016. Describing the broader study: T-cell immune reconstitution after TCRalphabeta/CD19-depleted allogeneic hematopoietic cell transplantation in children was quantitatively tracked in the study by means of TCR repertoire profiling.

Beyond this particular receptor, the publication reports: In some patients, the high TCRbeta diversity seen at day 60 was put down to recipient T cells and intrathymic progenitors that had survived conditioning. Over subsequent months, a decline in hyperexpanded clone frequencies was noted, and after one year, T-cell counts and TCRbeta diversity were mostly ascribed to newly produced T cells. About two months after transplant, the apparently early recovery of alphabetaT-cell counts reportedly depended on just several hundred clones that had expanded rapidly and came from non-depleted graft cells.

Trimming removed 3 bases from V and 0 bases from J, leaving 9 bases between the germline ends. Spanning cysteine to phenylalanine, the CDR3 consists of 16 amino acids. Only CDR3 DNA is held: 48 bases, read in frame from base 1. According to the germline V gene, CDR1 reads KGHSH and CDR2 reads LQKENI. Reading the label with the study, this specimen's treatment or condition is: allogeneic hematopoietic cell transplantation with graft depleted of TCRalphabeta T cells and CD19 B cells. The transplant recipients were children given TCRalphabeta/CD19-depleted allogeneic hematopoietic cell grafts. The source of this sequence is a boy aged 2-15 years with acute lymphoblastic leukemia, due to receive a stem cell transplant. This specimen consisted of PBMCs, obtained before TCRalphabeta/CD19-depleted stem cell transplant. The chain was built from TRBV18 and TRBJ1-6; the D gene remains uncertain. The CDR3 protein is CASSPLTGSYNSPLHF. The DNA reads as follows: TGTGCCAGCTCACCCCTGACTGGCTCCTATAATTCACCCCTCCACTTT.